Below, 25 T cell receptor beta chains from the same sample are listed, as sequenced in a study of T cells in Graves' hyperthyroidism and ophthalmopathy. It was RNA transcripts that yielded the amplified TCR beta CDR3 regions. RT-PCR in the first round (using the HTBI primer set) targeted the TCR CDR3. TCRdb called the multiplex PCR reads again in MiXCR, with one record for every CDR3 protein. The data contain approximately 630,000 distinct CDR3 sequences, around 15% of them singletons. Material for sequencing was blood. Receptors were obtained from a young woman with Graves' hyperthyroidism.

CDR3 region: CASRPTPWGRDIQYF. In DNA, the CDR3 is TGTGCCAGCAGACCAACCCCCTGGGGTAGAGACATTCAGTACTTC. V usage is TRBV6-1 and J usage is TRBJ2-4; D remains ambiguous. Per the germline V gene, CDR1 is MNHNS and CDR2 is SASEGT. The length of the CDR3 is 15 residues. The V end lost 6 bases, the J end lost 8 bases, and 20 bases lay between the germline ends.

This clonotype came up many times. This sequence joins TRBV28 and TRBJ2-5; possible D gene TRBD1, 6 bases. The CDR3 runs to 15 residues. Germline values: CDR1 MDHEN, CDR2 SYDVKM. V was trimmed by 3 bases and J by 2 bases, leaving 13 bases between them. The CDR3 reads CASSFQPGQQETQYF. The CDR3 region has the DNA TGTGCCAGCAGTTTCCAACCTGGACAGCAAGAGACCCAGTACTTC.

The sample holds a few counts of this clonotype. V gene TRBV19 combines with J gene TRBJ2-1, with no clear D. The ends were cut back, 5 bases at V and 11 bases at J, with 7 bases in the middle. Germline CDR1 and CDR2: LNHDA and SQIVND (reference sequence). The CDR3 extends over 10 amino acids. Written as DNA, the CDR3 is TGTGCCAGTAGTGATAGTAAGCAGTTCTTC. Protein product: CASSDSKQFF.

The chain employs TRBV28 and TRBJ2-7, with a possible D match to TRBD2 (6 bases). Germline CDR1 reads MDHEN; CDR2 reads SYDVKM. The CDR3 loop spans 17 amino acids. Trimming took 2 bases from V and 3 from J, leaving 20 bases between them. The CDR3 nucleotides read TGTGCCAGCAGTTTAGCCCCGGAAGCGGGCTACTTCTACGAGCAGTACTTC. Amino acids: CASSLAPEAGYFYEQYF.

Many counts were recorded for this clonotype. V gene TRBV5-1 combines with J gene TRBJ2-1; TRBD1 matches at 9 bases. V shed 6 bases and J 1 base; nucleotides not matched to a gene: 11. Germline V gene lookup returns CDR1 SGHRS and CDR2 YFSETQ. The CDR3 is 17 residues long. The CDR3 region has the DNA TGCGCCAGCACCACTTTAGCCGGGACAGGGTCCTACAATGAGCAGTTCTTC. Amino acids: CASTTLAGTGSYNEQFF.

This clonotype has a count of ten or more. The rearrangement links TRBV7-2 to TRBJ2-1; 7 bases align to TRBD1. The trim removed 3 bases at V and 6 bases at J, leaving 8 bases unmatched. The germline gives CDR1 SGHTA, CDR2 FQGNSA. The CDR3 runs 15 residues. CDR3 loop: CASSFRRQGGNEQFF. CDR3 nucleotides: TGTGCCAGCAGCTTTAGGCGACAGGGTGGCAATGAGCAGTTCTTC.

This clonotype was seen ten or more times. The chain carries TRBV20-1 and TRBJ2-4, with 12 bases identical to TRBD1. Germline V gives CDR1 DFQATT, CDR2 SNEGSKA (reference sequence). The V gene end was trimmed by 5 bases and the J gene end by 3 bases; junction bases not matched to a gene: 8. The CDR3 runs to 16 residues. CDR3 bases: TGCAGTGCTGGGACAGGGGGCTCCGGGGGCAAAAACATTCAGTACTTC. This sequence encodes CSAGTGGSGGKNIQYF.

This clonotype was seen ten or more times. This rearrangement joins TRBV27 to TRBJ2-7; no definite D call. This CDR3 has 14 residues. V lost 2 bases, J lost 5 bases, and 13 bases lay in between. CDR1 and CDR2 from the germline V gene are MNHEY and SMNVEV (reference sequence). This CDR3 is CASSLSPIWNEQYF. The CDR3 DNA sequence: TGTGCCAGCAGTTTAAGCCCCATCTGGAACGAGCAGTACTTC.

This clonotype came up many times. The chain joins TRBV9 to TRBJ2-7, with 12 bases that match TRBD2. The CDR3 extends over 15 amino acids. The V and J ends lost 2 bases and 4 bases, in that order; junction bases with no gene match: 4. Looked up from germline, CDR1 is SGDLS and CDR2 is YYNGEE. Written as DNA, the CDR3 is TGTGCCAGCAGCGTCCTAGCGGGAGGGCCGTACGAGCAGTACTTC. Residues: CASSVLAGGPYEQYF.

The CDR3 bases are TGCAGCGGGCGGGGTCCCCAAAGGGGCACTGAAGCTTTCTTT. Translating gives CSGRGPQRGTEAFF. This chain joins TRBV29-1 and TRBJ1-1, with D possibly TRBD1 on 5 matching bases. With 7 bases removed from V and 4 bases from J, the gap between germline ends came to 19 bases. The germline V gene has CDR1 SQVTM and CDR2 ANQGSEA. This CDR3 region has 14 residues.

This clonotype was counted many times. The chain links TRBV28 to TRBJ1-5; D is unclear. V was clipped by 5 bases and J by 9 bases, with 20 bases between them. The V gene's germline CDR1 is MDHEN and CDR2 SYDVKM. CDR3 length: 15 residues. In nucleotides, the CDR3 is TGTGCCAGCAGTGCTACCGGACTCTACCGCCGGCCCCAGCATTTT. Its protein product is CASSATGLYRRPQHF.

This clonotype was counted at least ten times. Written as DNA, the CDR3 is TGTGCCAGCAGTGGTGAGACCAGACTAGCCCAGTTCTTC. It translates to CASSGETRLAQFF. This chain uses TRBV2 with TRBJ2-1; 7 positions agree with TRBD2. Germline V gene lookup returns CDR1 SNHLY and CDR2 FYNNEI. With 4 bases clipped from V and 13 bases from J, the junction kept 10 bases outside the gene matches. The length of the CDR3 is 13 residues. The whole variable domain, filled in from reference TRBV2 and TRBJ2-1, reads EPEVTQTPSHQVTQMGQEVILRCVPISNHLYFYWYRQILGQKVEFLVSFYNNEISEKSEIFDDQFSVERPDGSNFTLKIRSTKLEDSAMYFCASSGETRLAQFFGPGTRLTVL.

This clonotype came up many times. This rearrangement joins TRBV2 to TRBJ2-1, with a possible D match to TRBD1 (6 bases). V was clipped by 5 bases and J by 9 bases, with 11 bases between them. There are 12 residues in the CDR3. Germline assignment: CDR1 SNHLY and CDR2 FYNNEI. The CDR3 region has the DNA TGTGCCAGCAGTCCGGACAGTCTTGAGCAGTTCTTC. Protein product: CASSPDSLEQFF.

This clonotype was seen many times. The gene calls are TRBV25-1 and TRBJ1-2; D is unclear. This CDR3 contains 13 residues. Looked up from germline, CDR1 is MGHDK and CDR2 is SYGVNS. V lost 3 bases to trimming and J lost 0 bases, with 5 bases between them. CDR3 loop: CASSDDANYGYTF. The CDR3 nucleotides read TGTGCCAGCAGTGATGATGCTAACTATGGCTACACCTTC.

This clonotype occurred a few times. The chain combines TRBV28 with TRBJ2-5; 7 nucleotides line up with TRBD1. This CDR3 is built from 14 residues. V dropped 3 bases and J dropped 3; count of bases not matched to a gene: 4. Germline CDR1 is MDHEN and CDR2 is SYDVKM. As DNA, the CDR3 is TGTGCCAGCAGTTTCCAGGGACAGAAAGAGACCCAGTACTTC. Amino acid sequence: CASSFQGQKETQYF.

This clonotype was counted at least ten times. The CDR3 DNA reads TGTGCCAGCAGCTTAGGGGGTAGTCAGCCCCAGCATTTT. This sequence encodes CASSLGGSQPQHF. The gene calls are TRBV7-2 and TRBJ1-5; D is unresolved. The V end was cut by 1 base, the J end by 6 bases, with 7 bases between. This CDR3 is built from 13 residues. CDR1 and CDR2 (germline): SGHTA, FQGNSA.

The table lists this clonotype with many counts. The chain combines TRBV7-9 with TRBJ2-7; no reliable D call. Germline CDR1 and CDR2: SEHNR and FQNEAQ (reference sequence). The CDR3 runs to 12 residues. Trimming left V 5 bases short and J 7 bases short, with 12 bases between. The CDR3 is CASSQSSEEQYF. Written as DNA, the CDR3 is TGTGCCAGCAGCCAATCGTCTGAGGAGCAGTACTTC.

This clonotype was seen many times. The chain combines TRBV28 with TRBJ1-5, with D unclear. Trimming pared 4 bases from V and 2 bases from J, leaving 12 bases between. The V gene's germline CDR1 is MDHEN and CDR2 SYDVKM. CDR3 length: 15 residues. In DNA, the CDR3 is TGTGCCAGCAGTTCTGCAAGGGTAGGCAATCAGCCCCAGCATTTT. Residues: CASSSARVGNQPQHF.

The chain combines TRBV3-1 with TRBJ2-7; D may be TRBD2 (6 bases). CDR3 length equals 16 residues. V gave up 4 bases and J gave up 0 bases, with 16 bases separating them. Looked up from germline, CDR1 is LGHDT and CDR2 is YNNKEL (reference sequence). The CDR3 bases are TGTGCCAGCAGCCCTACCGGACTACCCAGCTCCTACGAGCAGTACTTC. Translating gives CASSPTGLPSSYEQYF.

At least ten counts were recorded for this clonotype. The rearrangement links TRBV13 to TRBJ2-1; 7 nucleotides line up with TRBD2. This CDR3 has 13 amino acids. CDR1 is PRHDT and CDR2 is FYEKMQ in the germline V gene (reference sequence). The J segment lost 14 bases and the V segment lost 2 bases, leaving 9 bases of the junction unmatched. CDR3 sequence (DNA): TGTGCCAGCAGCTTAAGGACTAGTATTCCTAAGTTCTTC. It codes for CASSLRTSIPKFF.

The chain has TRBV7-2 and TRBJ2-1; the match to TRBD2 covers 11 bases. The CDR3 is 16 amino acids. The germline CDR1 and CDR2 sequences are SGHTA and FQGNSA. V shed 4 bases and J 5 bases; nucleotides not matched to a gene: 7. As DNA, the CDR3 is TGTGCCAGCAGCTACATGGCTAGCGGGAGGAACAATGAGCAGTTCTTC. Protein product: CASSYMASGRNNEQFF.

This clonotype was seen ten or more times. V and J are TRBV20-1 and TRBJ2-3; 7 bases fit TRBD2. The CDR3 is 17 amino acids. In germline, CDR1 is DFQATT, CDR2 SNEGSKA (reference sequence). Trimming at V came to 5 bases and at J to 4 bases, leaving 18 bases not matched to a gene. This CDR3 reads CSAPRIKAGFSSDTQYF. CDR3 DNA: TGCAGTGCTCCCCGTATCAAAGCGGGGTTTAGTTCAGATACGCAGTATTTT.

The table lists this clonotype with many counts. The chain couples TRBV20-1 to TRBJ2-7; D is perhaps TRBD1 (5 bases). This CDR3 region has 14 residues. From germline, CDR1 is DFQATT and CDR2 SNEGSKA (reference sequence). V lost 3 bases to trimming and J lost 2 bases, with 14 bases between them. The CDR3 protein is CSASPHDRTYEQYF. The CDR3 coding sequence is TGCAGTGCTAGCCCACACGACAGAACCTACGAGCAGTACTTC.

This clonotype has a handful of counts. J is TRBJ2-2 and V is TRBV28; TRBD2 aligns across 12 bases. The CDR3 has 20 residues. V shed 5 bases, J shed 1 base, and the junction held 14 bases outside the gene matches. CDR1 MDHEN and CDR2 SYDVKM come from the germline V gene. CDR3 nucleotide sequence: TGTGCCAGCAGTCAAACTTGGAGGCTAGCGGGAGGGAAGAACACCGGGGAGCTGTTTTTT. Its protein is CASSQTWRLAGGKNTGELFF. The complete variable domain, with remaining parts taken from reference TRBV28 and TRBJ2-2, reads DVKVTQSSRYLVKRTGEKVFLECVQDMDHENMFWYRQDPGLGLRLIYFSYDVKMKEKGDIPEGYSVSREKKERFSLILESASTNQTSMYLCASSQTWRLAGGKNTGELFFGEGSRLTVL.

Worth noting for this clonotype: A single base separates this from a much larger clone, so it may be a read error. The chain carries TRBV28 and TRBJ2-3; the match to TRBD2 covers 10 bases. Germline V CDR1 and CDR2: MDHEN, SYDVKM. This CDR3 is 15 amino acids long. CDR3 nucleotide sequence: TGTGTCAGCAGCAGAACTAGCGGGGGCACAGATACGCAGTATTTT. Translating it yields CVSSRTSGGTDTQYF.